What follows is one T cell receptor (beta chain) and its context. Its antigen is unknown. The sample carries other DNA sequences with the same CDR3. CD45RO-negative cells were positively selected for CCR7, leaving out terminally differentiated effector memory CD45RA+ cells. Germline-derived CDR1 and CDR2 are SEHNR and FQNEAQ (reference sequence). With 1 base removed from V and 10 bases from J, the gap between germline ends came to 5 bases. The CDR3 covers 12 residues. Clones were read by immunoSEQ multiplex PCR, and TCRdb kept only the in-frame ones, dropping some. The sample shows 2 million or so clones, over 85% of them seen only once. These data originate in a study of shared clonotypes between healthy human individuals. General study findings and limits: What rarefaction showed was incomplete sorted-subset sequencing despite large depth. When compared with the clonotypes that were shared by all four sorted-subset donors, the non-shared clonotypes turned out to have lower generation probabilities. Richness estimates generally favored naive over memory subsets. Donor scarcity curtailed the genetic and exposure-history diversity represented herein.

The chain links TRBV7-9 to TRBJ1-6; no reliable D call. The sequenced sample consisted of naive CD8+ T cells sorted from blood. The sequence was obtained from a man younger than 30 in good health. CDR3 loop: CASSLGISPLHF. In nucleotides, the CDR3 is TGTGCCAGCAGCTTAGGAATATCACCCCTCCACTTT.